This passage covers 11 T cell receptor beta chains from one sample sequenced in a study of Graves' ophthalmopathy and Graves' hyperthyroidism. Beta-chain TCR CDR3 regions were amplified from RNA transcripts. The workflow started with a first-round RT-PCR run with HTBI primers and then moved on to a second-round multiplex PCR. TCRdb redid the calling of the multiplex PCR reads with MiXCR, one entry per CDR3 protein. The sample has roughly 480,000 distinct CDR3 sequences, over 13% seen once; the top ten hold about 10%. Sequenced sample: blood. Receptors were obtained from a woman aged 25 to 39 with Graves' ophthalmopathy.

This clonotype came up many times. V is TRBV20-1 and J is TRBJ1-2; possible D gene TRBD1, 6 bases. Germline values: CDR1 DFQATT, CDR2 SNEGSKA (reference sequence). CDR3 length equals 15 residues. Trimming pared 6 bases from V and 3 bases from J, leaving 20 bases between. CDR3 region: CSAPTGYLADYGYTF. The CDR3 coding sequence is TGCAGTGCACCGACAGGTTACCTGGCAGACTATGGCTACACCTTC.

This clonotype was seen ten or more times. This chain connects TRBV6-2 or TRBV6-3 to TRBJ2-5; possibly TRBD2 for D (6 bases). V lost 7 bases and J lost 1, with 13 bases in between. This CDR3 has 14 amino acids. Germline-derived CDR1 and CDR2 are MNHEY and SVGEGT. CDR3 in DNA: TGTGCCAGCAATCTCATGGGACTCCAAGAGACCCAGTACTTC. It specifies CASNLMGLQETQYF.

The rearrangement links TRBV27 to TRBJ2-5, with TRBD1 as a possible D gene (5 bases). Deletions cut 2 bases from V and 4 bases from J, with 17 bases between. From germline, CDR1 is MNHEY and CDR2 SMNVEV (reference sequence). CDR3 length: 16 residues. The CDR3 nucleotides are TGTGCCAGCAGTTTAATTTGGGGCCCCCGGCGAGAGACCCAGTACTTC. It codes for CASSLIWGPRRETQYF.

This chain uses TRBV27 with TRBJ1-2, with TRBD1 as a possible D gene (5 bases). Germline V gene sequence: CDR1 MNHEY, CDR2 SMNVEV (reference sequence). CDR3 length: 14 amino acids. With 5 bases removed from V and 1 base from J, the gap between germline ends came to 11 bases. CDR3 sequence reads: CASSPQQVNYGYTF. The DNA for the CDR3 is TGTGCCAGCAGTCCCCAACAGGTTAACTATGGCTACACCTTC.

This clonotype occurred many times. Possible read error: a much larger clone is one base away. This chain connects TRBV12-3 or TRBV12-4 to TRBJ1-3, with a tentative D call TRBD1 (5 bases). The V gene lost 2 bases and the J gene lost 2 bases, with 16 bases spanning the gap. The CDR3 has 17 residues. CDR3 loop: CASSLWTTRDPGNTIYF. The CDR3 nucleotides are TGTGCCAGCAGTTTATGGACCACGAGGGACCCTGGAAACACCATATATTTT.

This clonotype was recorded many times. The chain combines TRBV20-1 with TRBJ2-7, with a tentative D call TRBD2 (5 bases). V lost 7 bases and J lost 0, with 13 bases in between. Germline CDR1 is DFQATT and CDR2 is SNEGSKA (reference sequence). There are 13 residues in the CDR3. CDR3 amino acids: CSERGLASYEQYF. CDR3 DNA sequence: TGCAGTGAAAGAGGGCTAGCCTCCTACGAGCAGTACTTC.

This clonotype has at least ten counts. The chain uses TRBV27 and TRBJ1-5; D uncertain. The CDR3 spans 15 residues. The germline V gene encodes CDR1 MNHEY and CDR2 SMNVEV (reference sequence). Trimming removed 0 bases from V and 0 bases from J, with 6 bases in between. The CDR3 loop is CASSLSFTSNQPQHF. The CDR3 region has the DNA TGTGCCAGCAGTTTATCTTTTACTAGCAATCAGCCCCAGCATTTT.

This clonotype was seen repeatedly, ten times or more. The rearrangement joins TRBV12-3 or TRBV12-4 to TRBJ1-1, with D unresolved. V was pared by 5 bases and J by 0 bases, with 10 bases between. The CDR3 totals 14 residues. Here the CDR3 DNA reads TGTGCCAGCAGTGAATCAACGGTGAACACTGAAGCTTTCTTT. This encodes CASSESTVNTEAFF.

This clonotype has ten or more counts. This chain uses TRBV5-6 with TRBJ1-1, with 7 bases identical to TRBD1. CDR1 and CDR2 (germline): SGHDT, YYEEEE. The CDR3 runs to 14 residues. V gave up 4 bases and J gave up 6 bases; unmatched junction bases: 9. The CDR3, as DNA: TGTGCCAGCAGCCTTCCCGACAGGGCCCCTGAAGCTTTCTTT. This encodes CASSLPDRAPEAFF.

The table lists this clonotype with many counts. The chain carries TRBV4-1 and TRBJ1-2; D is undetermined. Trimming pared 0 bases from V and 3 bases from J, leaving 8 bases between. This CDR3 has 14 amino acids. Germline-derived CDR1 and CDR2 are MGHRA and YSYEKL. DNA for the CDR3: TGCGCCAGCAGCCAAGATCAAGGGCACTATGGCTACACCTTC. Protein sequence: CASSQDQGHYGYTF.

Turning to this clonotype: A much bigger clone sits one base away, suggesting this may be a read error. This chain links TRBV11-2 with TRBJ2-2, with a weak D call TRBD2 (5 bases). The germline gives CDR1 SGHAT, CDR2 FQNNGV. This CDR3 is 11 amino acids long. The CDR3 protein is CASSLFGELSF. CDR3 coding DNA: TGTGCCAGCAGCTTATTCGGGGAGCTGTCTTTT. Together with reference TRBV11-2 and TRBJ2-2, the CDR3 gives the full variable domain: EAGVAQSPRYKIIEKRQSVAFWCNPISGHATLYWYQQILGQGPKLLIQFQNNGVVDDSQLPKDRFSAERLKGVDSTLKIQPAKLEDSAVYLCASSLFGELSFGEGSRLTVL.